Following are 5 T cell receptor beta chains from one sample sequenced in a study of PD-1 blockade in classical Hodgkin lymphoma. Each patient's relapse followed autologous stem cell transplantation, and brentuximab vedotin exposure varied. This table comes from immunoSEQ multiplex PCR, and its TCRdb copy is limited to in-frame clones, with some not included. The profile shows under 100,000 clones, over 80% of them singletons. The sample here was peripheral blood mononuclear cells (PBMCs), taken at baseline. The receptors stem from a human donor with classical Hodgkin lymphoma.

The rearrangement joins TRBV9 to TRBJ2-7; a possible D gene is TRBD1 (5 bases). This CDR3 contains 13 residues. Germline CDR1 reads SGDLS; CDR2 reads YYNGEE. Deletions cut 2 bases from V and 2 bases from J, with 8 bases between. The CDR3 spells CASSVQDTYEQYF. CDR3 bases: TGTGCCAGCAGCGTCCAGGACACCTACGAGCAGTACTTC.

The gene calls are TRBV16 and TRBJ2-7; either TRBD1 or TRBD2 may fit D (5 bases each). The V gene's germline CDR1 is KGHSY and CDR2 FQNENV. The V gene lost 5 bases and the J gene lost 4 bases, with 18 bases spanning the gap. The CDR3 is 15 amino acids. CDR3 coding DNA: TGTGCCAGCAGCAAACCGAGGGGATCGGGGTACGAGCAGTACTTC. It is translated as CASSKPRGSGYEQYF.

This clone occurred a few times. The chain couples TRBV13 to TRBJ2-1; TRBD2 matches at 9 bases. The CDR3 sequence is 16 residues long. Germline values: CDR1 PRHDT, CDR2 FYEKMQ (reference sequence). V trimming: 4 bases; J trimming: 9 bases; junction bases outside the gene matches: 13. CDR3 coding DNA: TGTGCCAGCAGCTCGACCCCTAGCGGGACGGGGTCTGAGCAGTTCTTC. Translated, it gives CASSSTPSGTGSEQFF.

The DNA of the CDR3 is TGTGCCAGCTCCTTACCAGGGTTAGTCTATGGCTACACCTTC. Its translation: CASSLPGLVYGYTF. The chain employs TRBV2 and TRBJ1-2; D is possibly TRBD1 (5 bases). CDR3 length: 14 residues. The germline CDR1 and CDR2 sequences are SNHLY and FYNNEI. Trimming took off 8 bases at V and 4 bases at J, with 17 bases between the two ends.

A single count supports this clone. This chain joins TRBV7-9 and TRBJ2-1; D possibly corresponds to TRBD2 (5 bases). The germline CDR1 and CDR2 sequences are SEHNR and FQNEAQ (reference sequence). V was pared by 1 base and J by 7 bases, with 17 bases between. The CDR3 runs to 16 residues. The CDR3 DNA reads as TGTGCCAGCAGCTTAGGGAGGCTAGTACTTAGGAATGAGCAGTTCTTC. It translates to CASSLGRLVLRNEQFF.